These 19 T cell receptor beta chains were all obtained from the same sample, sequenced in a study of tumor-infiltrating lymphocytes in oesophageal squamous cell carcinoma. TCRdb used MiXCR to reprocess the PCR reads, holding one entry per CDR3 protein. Of roughly 13,000 distinct CDR3 sequences listed, less than 60% are singletons. The sample consisted of blood. These receptors came from a male donor with esophageal squamous cell carcinoma.

Ten or more counts support this clonotype. This rearrangement joins TRBV10-2 to TRBJ2-7; tentatively, D is TRBD1 (6 bases). The CDR3 consists of 13 residues. Per germline, CDR1 WSHSY and CDR2 SAAADI. V was trimmed by 4 bases and J by 7 bases, leaving 14 bases between them. Written as DNA, the CDR3 is TGCGCCAGCAGTGTTGGGGGCCCGCGGGAGCAGTACTTC. This sequence encodes CASSVGGPREQYF.

This clonotype was found a few times. V and J are TRBV6-6 and TRBJ2-1, with D possibly called TRBD1 or TRBD2 (6 bases each). Germline V gene data show CDR1 as MNHNY and CDR2 as SVGAGI (reference sequence). CDR3 length equals 14 residues. V was cut by 0 bases and J by 8 bases, with 11 bases left in between. The CDR3 DNA reads as TGTGCCAGCAGTTACTCGAGGAGGGGGGATGAGCAGTTCTTC. It codes for CASSYSRRGDEQFF.

This clonotype came up many times. V and J are TRBV11-1 and TRBJ2-5, with a possible D match to TRBD1 (5 bases). CDR3 size: 14 residues. V was pared by 1 base and J by 5 bases, with 11 bases between. From germline, CDR1 is SGHAT and CDR2 FQDESV (reference sequence). The CDR3 coding sequence is TGTGCCAGCAGCTTAGGTGGGGCACGGGAGACCCAGTACTTC. It translates to CASSLGGARETQYF. The whole variable domain, filled in from reference TRBV11-1 and TRBJ2-5, reads EAEVAQSPRYKITEKSQAVAFWCDPISGHATLYWYRQILGQGPELLVQFQDESVVDDSQLPKDRFSAERLKGVDSTLKIQPAELGDSAMYLCASSLGGARETQYFGPGTRLLVL.

This chain links TRBV6-8 with TRBJ2-7, with D possibly TRBD2 on 5 matching bases. With 0 bases removed from V and 0 bases from J, the gap between germline ends came to 15 bases. Germline CDR1 reads MNHGY; CDR2 reads SAAAGT. The CDR3 extends over 17 amino acids. The CDR3 nucleotides read TGTGCCAGCAGTTACTCGAAGGGAGCGGTGAACTCCTACGAGCAGTACTTC. It is translated as CASSYSKGAVNSYEQYF.

Points on this clonotype: One end of the junction is discordant with germline, which a read error may explain. The chain couples TRBV5-4 to TRBJ2-3; D gene ambiguous. This CDR3 contains 13 residues. Germline V gene lookup returns CDR1 SGHNT and CDR2 YYREEE (reference sequence). The CDR3 DNA follows: TGCGCCAGCAGCTTGGCACCCACAGATACGCAGTATTTT. Its protein product is CASSLAPTDTQYF.

The DNA of the CDR3 is TGTGCCAGCAGCTTGGCAGGCCTAATCACAGATACGCAGTATTTT. Protein sequence: CASSLAGLITDTQYF. The rearrangement links TRBV7-2 to TRBJ2-3; D unresolved. The germline gives CDR1 SGHTA, CDR2 FQGNSA. Trimming took 3 bases from V and 2 from J, leaving 12 bases between them. The CDR3 loop spans 15 amino acids. The full variable domain, rest sourced from reference TRBV7-2 and TRBJ2-3, is GAGVSQSPSNKVTEKGKDVELRCDPISGHTALYWYRQSLGQGLEFLIYFQGNSAPDKSGLPSDRFSAERTGGSVSTLTIQRTQQEDSAVYLCASSLAGLITDTQYFGPGTRLTVL.

This clonotype occurred many times. This is likely a read error, given that the CDR3 carries no conserved phenylalanine or tryptophan at its end. Because the CDR3's place on the DNA is in doubt, the DNA is left out and the CDR3 is given as listed by TCRdb. This chain joins TRBV7-4 and TRBJ2-7. With termini counted, the CDR3 has 17 amino acids. Germline-derived CDR1 and CDR2 are SGHVT and SQSDAQ. CDR3 residues: CASSPQGASKDGYTFGS.

By sample fraction, this clonotype is large. This may come from a read error, since a much larger clone is one base off. This sequence joins TRBV7-6 and TRBJ2-7, with 9 nucleotides matching TRBD1. Germline V gives CDR1 SGHVS, CDR2 FNYEAQ. The CDR3 runs 17 residues. The ends lost 1 base at V and 7 bases at J; junction bases unmatched: 14. The CDR3 sequence: CASSLVSGQGPYNEQYF. DNA for the CDR3: TGTGCCAGCAGCTTAGTTTCGGGACAGGGACCCTACAATGAGCAGTACTTC.

This clonotype was seen only once. The rearrangement links TRBV6-2 or TRBV6-3 to TRBJ2-7; TRBD2 aligns across 12 bases. The DNA matches TRBJ2-1 better at its end, which makes the J call doubtful. CDR1 is MNHEY, CDR2 SVGEGT, per germline. This CDR3 is 16 amino acids long. The CDR3 is CASSLASGRAANEQFF. CDR3 DNA sequence: TGTGCCAGCAGTTTGGCTAGCGGGAGGGCGGCCAATGAGCAGTTCTTC.

Written as DNA, the CDR3 is TGTGCCAGCAGCTTCGGTGGAGGCTCCTACGAGCAGTACTTC. Translation gives CASSFGGGSYEQYF. This chain links TRBV7-6 with TRBJ2-7; D is possibly TRBD2 (5 bases). Trimming pared 3 bases from V and 0 bases from J, leaving 9 bases between. The CDR3 length is 14 residues. Germline CDR1 and CDR2: SGHVS and FNYEAQ.

This clonotype is a singleton in its sample. This rearrangement joins TRBV12-3 or TRBV12-4 to TRBJ2-3, with 10 bases fitting TRBD2. Trimming at V came to 5 bases and at J to 5 bases, leaving 10 bases not matched to a gene. The CDR3 sequence is 16 residues long. The CDR3 DNA reads TGTGCCAGCAGTCCCCTGCTAGCGGGAGTTGTAGATACGCAGTATTTT. Its protein product is CASSPLLAGVVDTQYF.

This clonotype was seen once. A junction end diverges from the germline sequence, so it may reflect a read error. The chain is built from TRBV7-7 and TRBJ2-3; 7 nucleotides align to TRBD2. Per germline, CDR1 SSHAT and CDR2 FNYEAQ (reference sequence). The CDR3 runs 13 residues. The CDR3 sequence is CTSSKTSSGTQYF. The CDR3 DNA sequence: TGTACCAGCAGCAAGACTAGCTCGGGGACCCAGTATTTT.

This clonotype was seen a handful of times. This likely comes from a read error, as the CDR3 has no conserved phenylalanine or tryptophan at its end. It is unclear where the CDR3 begins or ends on the DNA, so no DNA is shown, and the CDR3 is as TCRdb lists it. V gene TRBV6-1 combines with J gene TRBJ2-1; the D call TRBD1 from the table was never checked on the DNA. With termini counted, the CDR3 has 16 amino acids. In germline, CDR1 is MNHNS, CDR2 SASEGT. CDR3 sequence reads: CASSAQGGKYGYTFGS.

This chain joins TRBV7-2 and TRBJ1-1; 7 bases align to TRBD1. This CDR3 has 13 residues. J gave up 0 bases and V 10 bases, and 5 bases lay outside the gene matches. CDR1 and CDR2 from the germline V gene are SGHTA and FQGNSA. CDR3 in amino acids: CAINRGVNTEAFF. The CDR3 DNA reads as TGTGCCATCAACAGGGGAGTGAACACTGAAGCTTTCTTT. Supplemented by reference TRBV7-2 and TRBJ1-1, the full variable domain reads GAGVSQSPSNKVTEKGKDVELRCDPISGHTALYWYRQSLGQGLEFLIYFQGNSAPDKSGLPSDRFSAERTGGSVSTLTIQRTQQEDSAVYLCAINRGVNTEAFFGQGTRLTVV.

This rearrangement joins TRBV7-2 to TRBJ2-3, with TRBD2 matching over 9 bases. The J call is doubtful: the DNA matches TRBJ2-7 better. The CDR3 totals 15 residues. The V gene's germline CDR1 is SGHTA and CDR2 FQGNSA. The DNA for the CDR3 is TGTGCCAGCAGCCCTCGCGCTAGCGGGATATACGAGCAGTACTTC. It is translated as CASSPRASGIYEQYF.

A single count supports this clonotype. The CDR3 coding sequence is TGCAGTGCTAGCCTCGCAGACACCGCCGCCTCTTACGAGCAGTACTTC. This encodes CSASLADTAASYEQYF. The chain employs TRBV20-1 and TRBJ2-7; D remains ambiguous. The CDR3 sequence is 16 residues long. Germline V gene lookup returns CDR1 DFQATT and CDR2 SNEGSKA (reference sequence). V lost 3 bases, J lost 4 bases, and 22 bases lay in between.

By share, this clonotype counts as medium-sized (0.01 to 0.1%). V and J are TRBV28 and TRBJ2-3, with D unclear. The germline gives CDR1 MDHEN, CDR2 SYDVKM. This CDR3 comprises 13 residues. V was pared by 2 bases and J by 2 bases, with 5 bases between. The CDR3 loop reads CASSLTVTDTQYF. CDR3 DNA: TGTGCCAGCAGTTTAACAGTCACAGATACGCAGTATTTT.

This chain joins TRBV6-6 and TRBJ1-2; 10 nucleotides agree with TRBD1. This CDR3 is 14 amino acids long. The V gene's germline CDR1 is MNHNY and CDR2 SVGAGI (reference sequence). J lost 8 bases, V lost 0 bases, and 3 bases had no gene match. The CDR3: CASSYSDRGRGYTF. The CDR3 nucleotides read TGTGCCAGCAGTTACTCTGACAGGGGGCGAGGCTACACCTTC.

Regarding this clonotype: In this CDR3 the conserved last residue, phenylalanine or tryptophan, is missing, so a read error is likely. The DNA is omitted, as the CDR3 cannot be located on it reliably, and the CDR3 follows TCRdb's listing. The J gene is TRBJ2-6, the V gene TRBV7-2; the table's D call TRBD2 went unverified against the DNA. CDR1 and CDR2 (germline): SGHTA, FQGNSA. Termini included, the CDR3 measures 11 amino acids. This CDR3 reads CASSLATGSGT.